Listed below are T cell receptor beta chains from one sample, sequenced in a study of blood T cell repertoires in COVID-19. Clones were sequenced by immunoSEQ multiplex PCR, and TCRdb holds only the in-frame ones, with some missing. The sample shows about 58,000 clones, 78% of them seen only once. Sample: peripheral blood. The source is a human donor in a cohort sampled during active COVID-19. CDR3s include the opening cysteine and the closing phenylalanine or tryptophan. Fields, in order: V gene, J gene, CDR3 protein.

v_gene: TRBV11-3; j_gene: TRBJ2-7; CDR3aa: CASSLGGHEQYF
v_gene: TRBV28; j_gene: TRBJ1-2; CDR3aa: CASSLSYGYTF
v_gene: TRBV12-3/TRBV12-4; j_gene: TRBJ1-2; CDR3aa: CASSRGRAGGYTF
v_gene: TRBV30; j_gene: TRBJ1-2; CDR3aa: CAWRGGYGYTF
v_gene: TRBV19; j_gene: TRBJ1-4; CDR3aa: CAREGDEKLFF
v_gene: TRBV18; j_gene: TRBJ2-2; CDR3aa: CASSPLPPGGGTGELFF
v_gene: TRBV28; j_gene: TRBJ2-7; CDR3aa: CASSYSGTGSLEQYF
v_gene: TRBV7-9; j_gene: TRBJ2-7; CDR3aa: CASSGGGLAGEQYF
v_gene: TRBV5-1; j_gene: TRBJ2-7; CDR3aa: CASSLGDYEQYF
v_gene: TRBV5-5; j_gene: TRBJ2-7; CDR3aa: CASSSPYGTGIYEQYF
v_gene: TRBV15; j_gene: TRBJ2-1; CDR3aa: CATSGVLAGGPNEQFF
v_gene: TRBV6-5; j_gene: TRBJ1-1; CDR3aa: CASRLTRRTEAFF
v_gene: TRBV27; j_gene: TRBJ2-7; CDR3aa: CASSRDPGLAAYEQYF
v_gene: TRBV30; j_gene: TRBJ2-7; CDR3aa: CALNRASSYEQYF
v_gene: TRBV18; j_gene: TRBJ2-5; CDR3aa: CASSPNSPRGTQYF
v_gene: TRBV7-8; j_gene: TRBJ1-2; CDR3aa: CASSLVPGYYGYTF
v_gene: TRBV5-1; j_gene: TRBJ2-3; CDR3aa: CASSLAGTDTQYF
v_gene: TRBV9; j_gene: TRBJ1-2; CDR3aa: CASSVVGRGYTF
v_gene: TRBV9; j_gene: TRBJ2-2; CDR3aa: CASSDRGGDTGELFF
v_gene: TRBV5-1; j_gene: TRBJ2-7; CDR3aa: CASSTGLAPSYEQYF
v_gene: TRBV6-6; j_gene: TRBJ2-5; CDR3aa: CASSPSPETQYF
v_gene: TRBV27; j_gene: TRBJ1-6; CDR3aa: CASRPGWEDSPLHF
v_gene: TRBV3-1/TRBV3-2; j_gene: TRBJ2-7; CDR3aa: CASSLQTTAPMF
v_gene: TRBV6-1; j_gene: TRBJ1-2; CDR3aa: CASSEIHRGWDYGYTF
v_gene: TRBV27; j_gene: TRBJ2-1; CDR3aa: CASSPRDFYNEQFF
v_gene: TRBV6-1; j_gene: TRBJ1-1; CDR3aa: CASSEFGGSSEAFF
v_gene: TRBV20-1; j_gene: TRBJ2-1; CDR3aa: CSASRGGQPYNEQFF
v_gene: TRBV5-6; j_gene: TRBJ1-1; CDR3aa: CASSFGVMSGLYTEAFF
v_gene: TRBV27; j_gene: TRBJ1-2; CDR3aa: CASSPTAGKQYYGYTF